These T cell receptor beta chains were read from a single sample in a study of control samples from healthy donors and cancer patients. Produced via immunoSEQ multiplex PCR; TCRdb's table is partial and in-frame only. This table has about 54,000 clones, approximately 95% appearing once. Material: blood. These TCRs come from a woman in her twenties or thirties in good health. CDR3s include the opening cysteine and the closing phenylalanine or tryptophan. D genes are given only for firm matches. Size tells how often a clone was seen (once, few, many) or the class of an expanded clone, and some rows leave it out.

j_call	v_call	d_call	clone_size	cdr3_aa	cdr3_nt
TRBJ1-5	TRBV6-6	TRBD1	-	CASRQDRGDKPQHF	TGTGCCAGCAGACAAGACAGGGGGGATAAGCCCCAGCATTTT
TRBJ2-5	TRBV3-1/TRBV3-2	-	-	CASSQEWHKQETQYF	TGTGCCAGCAGCCAAGAGTGGCACAAACAAGAGACCCAGTACTTC
TRBJ2-7	TRBV30	-	-	CAWSVRGVWAEQYF	TGTGCCTGGAGTGTAAGAGGAGTTTGGGCCGAGCAGTACTTC
TRBJ2-5	TRBV6-6	-	-	CASSFWRTRQETQYF	TGTGCCAGCAGTTTTTGGCGGACCCGCCAAGAGACCCAGTACTTC
TRBJ1-1	TRBV6-6	TRBD1	-	CASSSTGTGLTEAFF	TGTGCCAGCAGCTCTACCGGGACAGGGCTCACTGAAGCTTTCTTT
TRBJ2-1	TRBV11-2	TRBD2	-	CASSSRTSGSNEQFF	TGTGCCAGCAGCTCCCGGACTAGCGGGAGCAATGAGCAGTTCTTC
TRBJ2-3	TRBV18	-	once	CASSPMDGPLTDTQYF	TGTGCCAGCTCACCTATGGACGGACCTCTCACAGATACGCAGTATTTT
TRBJ2-2	TRBV9	TRBD2	-	CASSVGASGNNGELFF	TGTGCCAGCAGCGTAGGAGCTAGCGGGAATAACGGGGAGCTGTTTTTT
TRBJ1-4	TRBV5-6	-	-	CASSFKNATNEKLFF	TGTGCCAGCAGCTTCAAAAACGCAACTAATGAAAAACTGTTTTTT
TRBJ1-2	TRBV5-6	-	-	CASSLVTANGYTF	TGTGCCAGCAGCTTAGTAACAGCCAATGGCTACACCTTC
TRBJ1-6	TRBV2	-	-	CASRDPGDSPLHF	TGTGCCAGCAGGGACCCGGGTGATTCACCCCTCCACTTT
TRBJ1-6	TRBV2	-	once	CASSERASNYNSPLHF	TGTGCCAGCAGTGAACGAGCCTCTAACTATAATTCACCCCTCCACTTT
TRBJ2-3	TRBV28	-	-	CASSLFGSTDTQYF	TGTGCCAGCAGTTTATTTGGAAGCACAGATACGCAGTATTTT
TRBJ2-1	TRBV27	-	-	CASSLYSRTLSYNEQFF	TGTGCCAGCAGTCTATACTCCAGGACCCTCTCCTACAATGAGCAGTTCTTC
TRBJ2-6	TRBV5-1	TRBD1	-	CASSYPPGQGDSGANVLTF	TGCGCCAGCAGCTATCCCCCCGGACAGGGGGACTCTGGGGCCAACGTCCTGACTTTC
TRBJ1-1	TRBV6-5	TRBD1	-	CASSDRGLTEAFF	TGTGCCAGCAGCGACAGGGGGCTCACTGAAGCTTTCTTT
TRBJ2-5	TRBV15	-	-	CATSRDIQETQYF	TGTGCCACCAGCAGGGACATCCAAGAGACCCAGTACTTC
TRBJ2-1	TRBV19	-	-	CASSVVPRGDYNEQFF	TGTGCCAGTAGTGTGGTCCCTAGGGGGGACTACAATGAGCAGTTCTTC
TRBJ1-3	TRBV29-1	-	-	CSVEGSRDSGNTIYF	TGCAGCGTTGAAGGGTCCAGGGACTCTGGAAACACCATATATTTT
TRBJ2-7	TRBV5-5	TRBD1	-	CASSRRGLDEQYF	TGTGCCAGCAGCCGCAGGGGGCTCGACGAGCAGTACTTC
TRBJ2-1	TRBV3-1/TRBV3-2	-	-	CASSRLWAEQFF	TGTGCCAGCAGCCGCCTTTGGGCTGAGCAGTTCTTC
TRBJ1-2	TRBV6-6	-	-	CASSSPGHPYGYTF	TGTGCCAGCAGTTCGCCGGGACACCCTTATGGCTACACCTTC
TRBJ2-7	TRBV28	TRBD1	-	CASRGTGGAEQYF	TGTGCCAGCAGGGGGACAGGGGGCGCCGAGCAGTACTTC
TRBJ1-1	TRBV14	-	once	CASSQDRRSGGPVKAFF	TGTGCCAGCAGCCAAGATCGCAGAAGTGGAGGCCCAGTGAAAGCTTTCTTT
TRBJ2-2	TRBV24-1	-	-	CATSDSYSGELFF	TGTGCCACCAGTGATTCATATAGCGGGGAGCTGTTTTTT
TRBJ2-7	TRBV5-1	-	-	CASSFGYEQYF	TGCGCCAGCAGCTTCGGTTACGAGCAGTACTTC
TRBJ2-5	TRBV5-4	TRBD1	-	CASSRQGREETQYF	TGTGCCAGCAGCCGACAGGGGCGGGAAGAGACCCAGTACTTC
TRBJ1-5	TRBV11-2	-	once	CASSLGDNQPQHF	TGTGCCAGCAGCTTAGGAGACAATCAGCCCCAGCATTTT
TRBJ2-7	TRBV9	-	-	CASSPRDSSYEQYF	TGTGCCAGCAGCCCGCGGGACAGTTCCTACGAGCAGTACTTC
TRBJ2-7	TRBV28	-	-	CASSLSLVLLSYEQYF	TGTGCCAGCAGTTTATCCCTAGTCCTCCTCTCCTACGAGCAGTACTTC
TRBJ1-1	TRBV3-1/TRBV3-2	-	once	CASSQKYRTEAFF	TGTGCCAGCAGCCAAAAATACAGGACCGAAGCTTTCTTT
TRBJ2-1	TRBV7-2	TRBD2	-	CASSSTSGRAWYNEQFF	TGTGCCAGCAGTTCGACTAGCGGGAGGGCTTGGTACAATGAGCAGTTCTTC
TRBJ1-5	TRBV7-2	-	-	CASSLGVNQPQHF	TGTGCCAGCAGCCTCGGGGTCAATCAGCCCCAGCATTTT
TRBJ2-2	TRBV3-1/TRBV3-2	TRBD1	-	CASSSGQGWIGELFF	TGTGCCAGCAGCTCCGGACAGGGATGGATCGGGGAGCTGTTTTTT
TRBJ2-2	TRBV10-2	-	-	CASSESEDPGTGELFF	TGCGCCAGCAGTGAGTCTGAGGACCCGGGCACCGGGGAGCTGTTTTTT
TRBJ2-1	TRBV11-1	-	-	CASSLTFINEQFF	TGTGCCAGCAGCTTAACGTTCATTAATGAGCAGTTCTTC
TRBJ2-1	TRBV23-1	-	-	CASSQSGRAPNNEQFF	TGCGCCAGCAGTCAGAGTGGGCGGGCTCCCAACAATGAGCAGTTCTTC
TRBJ2-1	TRBV28	TRBD2	-	CASSFGGSFHNEQFF	TGTGCCAGCAGTTTTGGCGGGAGTTTCCACAATGAGCAGTTCTTC
TRBJ2-7	TRBV5-1	TRBD2	-	CASSLATSGTSYEQYF	TGCGCCAGCAGCTTGGCAACTAGCGGGACCTCCTACGAGCAGTACTTC
TRBJ2-1	TRBV3-1/TRBV3-2	-	-	CASSQVWQAYNEQFF	TGTGCCAGCAGCCAAGTATGGCAGGCGTACAATGAGCAGTTCTTC
TRBJ1-6	TRBV6-2/TRBV6-3	-	-	CASSYGAPWTDNSPLHF	TGTGCCAGCAGTTACGGGGCCCCTTGGACTGATAATTCACCCCTCCACTTT
TRBJ2-7	TRBV5-6	TRBD1	-	CASSLRQGAGEQYF	TGTGCCAGCAGCTTGCGCCAGGGGGCCGGGGAGCAGTACTTC
TRBJ2-7	TRBV29-1	-	-	CSVEGTRTSGQYF	TGCAGCGTTGAAGGGACCCGTACGAGCGGGCAGTACTTC
TRBJ1-1	TRBV29-1	TRBD1	-	CSVDGDREGAEAFF	TGCAGCGTTGATGGGGACAGGGAAGGGGCTGAAGCTTTCTTT